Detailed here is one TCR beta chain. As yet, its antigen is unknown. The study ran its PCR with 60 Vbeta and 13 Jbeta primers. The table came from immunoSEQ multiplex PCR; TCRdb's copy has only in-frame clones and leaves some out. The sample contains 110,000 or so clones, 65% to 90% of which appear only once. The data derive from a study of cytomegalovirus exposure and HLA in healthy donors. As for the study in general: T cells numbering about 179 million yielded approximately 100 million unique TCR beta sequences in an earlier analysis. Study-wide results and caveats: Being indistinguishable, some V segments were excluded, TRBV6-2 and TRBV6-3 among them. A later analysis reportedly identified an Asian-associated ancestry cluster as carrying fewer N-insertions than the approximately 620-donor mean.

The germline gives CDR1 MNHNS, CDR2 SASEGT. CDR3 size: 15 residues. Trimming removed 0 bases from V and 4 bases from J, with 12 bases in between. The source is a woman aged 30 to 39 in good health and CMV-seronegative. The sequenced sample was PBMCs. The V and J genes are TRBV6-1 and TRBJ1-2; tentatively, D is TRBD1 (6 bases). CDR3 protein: CASSEAPRGGYGYTF. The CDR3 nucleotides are TGTGCCAGCAGTGAAGCGCCCAGGGGCGGCTATGGCTACACCTTC.